The following is a TCR beta chain sequence with its context. The data belong to a study of cytomegalovirus exposure and HLA in healthy donors. The germline CDR1 and CDR2 sequences are SEHNR and FQNEAQ (reference sequence). The CDR3 loop spans 15 amino acids. The trim removed 5 bases at V and 7 bases at J, leaving 9 bases unmatched. A multiplex PCR was run with 60 Vbeta primers and 13 Jbeta primers. Sequencing used immunoSEQ multiplex PCR; TCRdb keeps in-frame clones, though not all of them. The repertoire holds fewer than 200,000 clones, with 77% as singletons. The rearrangement uses TRBV7-9 and TRBJ2-1; 9 nucleotides line up with TRBD1. Sequenced: PBMCs. The sequence was collected from a woman aged 40 to 55 in good health and CMV-seropositive. The DNA for the CDR3 is TGTGCCAGCAGCCCCGGGACAGGGTCGGGAAATGAGCAGTTCTTC. It translates to CASSPGTGSGNEQFF.